This TCR beta chain is from a study of Graves' ophthalmopathy and Graves' hyperthyroidism. TCR beta CDR3 regions were amplified from RNA transcripts. The first-round RT-PCR employed HTBI primers together with the Qiagen OneStep RT-PCR kit. A multiplex PCR was then performed as the second round. Each CDR3 protein gets one entry after TCRdb re-called the multiplex PCR reads with MiXCR. The data show 600,000 to 950,000 distinct CDR3 sequences, 40% seen once. The CDR3 contains 16 residues. Germline V gene data show CDR1 as SGHAT and CDR2 as FQNNGV. This clonotype was seen a few times. The junction does not match germline at one end; this may be a read error.

This receptor was taken from an adult man with Graves' ophthalmopathy. Material: peripheral blood. The chain has TRBV11-2 and TRBJ2-7; the D gene could be TRBD1 or TRBD2 (5 bases each). The chain's CDR3 is CASSRGRQGLLHEQYF. The CDR3 DNA is TGCGCCAGCAGCCGGGGACGGCAGGGTTTACTCCACGAGCAGTACTTC. Full variable domain (rest looked up from reference TRBV11-2 and TRBJ2-7): EAGVAQSPRYKIIEKRQSVAFWCNPISGHATLYWYQQILGQGPKLLIQFQNNGVVDDSQLPKDRFSAERLKGVDSTLKIQPAKLEDSAVYLCASSRGRQGLLHEQYFGPGTRLTVT.